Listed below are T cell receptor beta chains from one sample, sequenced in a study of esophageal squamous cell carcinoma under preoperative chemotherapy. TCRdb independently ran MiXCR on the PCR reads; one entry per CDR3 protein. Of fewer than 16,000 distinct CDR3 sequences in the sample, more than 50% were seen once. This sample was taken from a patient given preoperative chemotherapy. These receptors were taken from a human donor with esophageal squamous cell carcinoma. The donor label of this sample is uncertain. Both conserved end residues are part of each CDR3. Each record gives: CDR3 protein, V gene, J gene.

CASGRATGEQYF	TRBV10-1	NA
CASSYSGPSSSGRTDTQYF	TRBV6-5	TRBJ2-3
CASSERPGLEGEQYF	TRBV6-1	NA
CASSRKEGGGKNTQYF	TRBV6-1	TRBJ2-4
CARGPGVKDTQYF	TRBV6-1	TRBJ2-3
CASSKNLAVYEQYF	TRBV6-1	NA
CASSSRPGTTDNEQFF	TRBV27	TRBJ2-1
CASSVGQEISYEQYF	TRBV6-1	NA
CATSDLETQYF	TRBV24-1	TRBJ2-5
CARGMGVQSPDTQYF	TRBV6-1	TRBJ2-3
CASSWKRQGNEKLFF	TRBV6-5	TRBJ1-4
CASSSAGGAKNMQYF	TRBV6-4	TRBJ2-4